These 7 T cell receptor beta chains originate from one sample sequenced in a study of beta chain features in type 1 diabetes. Findings of the study overall: A moderate, significant TCRB CDR3 shortening appeared in type 1 diabetes across four CD4+ subsets.

These receptors' targets are unknown. What was sequenced were expressed TCRB transcripts, since all of the isolated RNA had been reverse transcribed. Some clones are missing from TCRdb's copy, which holds only in-frame ones; the method was immunoSEQ multiplex PCR. Among roughly 400,000 clones listed, 9.5% to 10% were seen once. The sample was central memory CD4+ T cells from blood. The source is a young man with type 1 diabetes.

This clone was observed many times. The chain has TRBV28 and TRBJ2-3; no clear D. From germline, CDR1 is MDHEN and CDR2 SYDVKM. V was shortened by 5 bases and J by 2 bases, with 14 bases between the two germline ends. CDR3 length equals 15 residues. The CDR3 region is CASSPDQFATDTQYF. DNA for the CDR3: TGTGCCAGCAGTCCAGACCAGTTTGCCACAGATACGCAGTATTTT.

The chain is built from TRBV7-2 and TRBJ2-3; tentative D call: TRBD2 (5 bases). In germline, CDR1 is SGHTA, CDR2 FQGNSA. The CDR3 is made up of 17 amino acids. V gave up 1 base and J gave up 1 base, with 15 bases separating them. The CDR3 DNA is TGTGCCAGCAGCTTAGAACGCCCGGGGTCCGGCACAGATACGCAGTATTTT. This gives the protein CASSLERPGSGTDTQYF.

This clone came up a few times. The chain combines TRBV27 with TRBJ2-7; a possible D gene is TRBD1 (6 bases). CDR1 is MNHEY and CDR2 is SMNVEV in the germline V gene (reference sequence). Trimming shortened V by 5 bases and J by 3 bases, and 8 bases separated the two germline ends. The CDR3 is made up of 12 amino acids. CDR3 bases: TGTGCCAGCAGTAACAGGGTCTACGAGCAGTACTTC. This translates into CASSNRVYEQYF.

This clone was seen a handful of times. Other DNA variants within this sample encode the same CDR3. This chain links TRBV5-4 with TRBJ1-5, with a weak D call TRBD1 (6 bases). CDR3 length equals 14 residues. V was pared by 0 bases and J by 2 bases, with 6 bases between. The germline V gene encodes CDR1 SGHNT and CDR2 YYREEE (reference sequence). The CDR3 DNA sequence: TGTGCCAGCAGCTTGGCAGGGGGCAATCAGCCCCAGCATTTT. This codes for CASSLAGGNQPQHF.

This clone has a handful of counts. The V call is TRBV28, the J call TRBJ2-5; 7 bases align to TRBD2. Trimming at V came to 4 bases and at J to 0 bases, leaving 5 bases not matched to a gene. This CDR3 is 15 amino acids long. In germline, CDR1 is MDHEN, CDR2 SYDVKM. The CDR3 reads CASSSVGGNQETQYF. The CDR3 bases are TGTGCCAGCAGTTCGGTCGGGGGGAACCAAGAGACCCAGTACTTC.

The chain recombines TRBV10-1 with TRBJ2-5; D gene ambiguous. Trimming removed 0 bases from V and 2 bases from J, with 7 bases in between. CDR1 is WNHNN and CDR2 is SYGVQD in the germline V gene (reference sequence). The CDR3 contains 14 residues. The CDR3: CASSESQTQETQYF. CDR3 nucleotide sequence: TGCGCCAGCAGTGAGTCACAGACACAAGAGACCCAGTACTTC.

This clone was observed a few times. The rearrangement links TRBV2 to TRBJ2-7, with 9 bases fitting TRBD2. CDR3 length equals 13 residues. Germline-derived CDR1 and CDR2 are SNHLY and FYNNEI. The CDR3 sequence: CASLFSGSYEQYF. DNA for the CDR3: TGTGCAAGCCTATTTAGCGGGAGTTACGAGCAGTACTTC.